Each of the 13 T cell receptor beta chains below was sequenced from the same sample in a study of cytotoxic CD8 clonotypes in ibrutinib-treated CLL. Data came from immunoSEQ multiplex PCR; TCRdb stores just in-frame clones and leaves some out. In the table there are 6,500 to 9,000 clones, over 60% of which are singletons. This sample comprised PBMCs, obtained before ibrutinib treatment. The receptors derive from a human donor with chronic lymphocytic leukemia.

This clone has only one observation. The rearrangement links TRBV7-8 to TRBJ2-1, with 9 bases identical to TRBD2. The CDR3 contains 17 residues. The trim removed 5 bases at V and 4 bases at J, leaving 12 bases unmatched. CDR1 SGHVS and CDR2 FQNEAQ come from the germline V gene. CDR3 sequence (DNA): TGTGCCAGCAGCCCAAACCTTAGCGGGAGACGATACAATGAGCAGTTCTTC. Protein sequence: CASSPNLSGRRYNEQFF.

The chain uses TRBV19 and TRBJ1-1, with 8 nucleotides matching TRBD1. Germline lookup yields CDR1 LNHDA and CDR2 SQIVND (reference sequence). The CDR3 consists of 15 residues. V lost 4 bases and J lost 2; bases outside the gene matches: 6. The CDR3 DNA reads as TGTGCCAGTAGTACAGAACAGGGGGGAAACACTGAAGCTTTCTTT. Translated: CASSTEQGGNTEAFF. The full variable domain, in which reference TRBV19 and TRBJ1-1 provide the parts outside the CDR3, is DGGITQSPKYLFRKEGQNVTLSCEQNLNHDAMYWYRQDPGQGLRLIYYSQIVNDFQKGDIAEGYSVSREKKESFPLTVTSAQKNPTAFYLCASSTEQGGNTEAFFGQGTRLTVV.

This clone was observed a few times. The sample holds other DNA sequences that translate to the same CDR3. The chain employs TRBV18 and TRBJ2-2; 8 bases align to TRBD1. V was clipped by 3 bases and J by 0 bases; unmatched bases: 3. CDR1 and CDR2 from the germline V gene are KGHSH and LQKENI. This CDR3 is built from 16 residues. Here the CDR3 reads CASSPLDRANTGELFF. As DNA, the CDR3 is TGTGCCAGCTCACCGCTGGACAGGGCGAACACCGGGGAGCTGTTTTTT.

The chain couples TRBV29-1 to TRBJ1-1; 8 nucleotides agree with TRBD1. With 4 bases clipped from V and 5 bases from J, the junction kept 6 bases outside the gene matches. The CDR3 is made up of 13 amino acids. Germline V gene lookup returns CDR1 SQVTM and CDR2 ANQGSEA. This CDR3 reads CSVAGQGKTEAFF. The CDR3 nucleotides are TGCAGCGTTGCCGGACAGGGTAAAACTGAAGCTTTCTTT.

V and J are TRBV28 and TRBJ2-7, with D possibly matching TRBD1 (8 bases). The CDR3 contains 14 residues. The germline gives CDR1 MDHEN, CDR2 SYDVKM. Between the trimmed V and J ends, which lost 5 bases and 10 bases, there was a span of 21 bases. DNA for the CDR3: TGTGCCAGCAGTAAACAGGGGGGAGGGTCTGGTCAGTACTTC. This encodes CASSKQGGGSGQYF.

This rearrangement joins TRBV5-1 to TRBJ1-3, with a possible D match to TRBD1 (5 bases). Germline CDR1 and CDR2: SGHRS and YFSETQ. The CDR3 is 15 residues long. The V and J ends lost 9 bases and 2 bases respectively, with 18 bases between them. The CDR3 is CAILLGGSPGNTIYF. The CDR3 DNA reads as TGCGCCATCCTCCTTGGGGGTTCCCCTGGAAACACCATATATTTT.

CDR3 sequence (DNA): TGTGCCATCAGTGAGTCGACGAGTCCGAACACTGAAGCTTTCTTT. Protein: CAISESTSPNTEAFF. The genes are TRBV10-3 and TRBJ1-1, with D hard to call. The CDR3 consists of 15 residues. Trimming stripped 0 bases from V and 1 base from J, with 9 bases between. The germline V gene has CDR1 ENHRY and CDR2 SYGVKD.

The J gene is TRBJ2-7, the V gene TRBV4-2; D is perhaps TRBD2 (5 bases). Germline V gene sequence: CDR1 LGHNA, CDR2 YNFKEQ. The CDR3 covers 13 residues. V lost 6 bases and J lost 1, with 10 bases in between. CDR3 protein: CASRDGLSYEQYF. The CDR3 coding sequence is TGTGCCAGCAGAGACGGACTGTCCTACGAGCAGTACTTC.

As regards this clone: Other nucleotide sequences in the sample specify the same CDR3. The chain links TRBV15 to TRBJ2-3; 8 positions agree with TRBD2. This CDR3 is 15 amino acids long. V lost 1 base, J lost 3 bases, and 3 bases stayed unmatched. The V gene's germline CDR1 is LNHNV and CDR2 YYDKDF (reference sequence). The CDR3 nucleotides read TGTGCCACCAGCAGAGCCAGCGGGAGAACAGATACGCAGTATTTT. This translates into CATSRASGRTDTQYF.

The chain has TRBV5-4 and TRBJ2-3, with 8 positions matching TRBD1. The CDR3 runs 14 residues. Germline-derived CDR1 and CDR2 are SGHNT and YYREEE (reference sequence). V lost 4 bases, J lost 7 bases, and 8 bases stayed unmatched. The CDR3 DNA reads as TGTGCCAGCAGCCCCTGGACAGGGCCCAATACGCAGTATTTT. It specifies CASSPWTGPNTQYF.

The rearrangement joins TRBV7-6 to TRBJ2-1, with a possible D match to TRBD1 (6 bases). The CDR3 covers 17 residues. CDR1 SGHVS and CDR2 FNYEAQ come from the germline V gene. The germline V and J ends were trimmed by 4 bases and 8 bases, with 24 bases remaining between them. In nucleotides, the CDR3 is TGTGCCAGCAGCTCCCGTGTGTGGGACACCCCACGGGATGAGCAGTTCTTC. This codes for CASSSRVWDTPRDEQFF. Using reference TRBV7-6 and TRBJ2-1 for the parts outside the CDR3, the full variable domain is GAGVSQSPRYKVTKRGQDVALRCDPISGHVSLYWYRQALGQGPEFLTYFNYEAQQDKSGLPNDRFSAERPEGSISTLTIQRTEQRDSAMYRCASSSRVWDTPRDEQFFGPGTRLTVL.

This clone was counted a few times. The DNA for the CDR3 is TGTGCCAGCAGTGATCACGTAAAAGGAAACACCATATATTTT. Translated: CASSDHVKGNTIYF. The V gene is TRBV6-1, the J gene TRBJ1-3; D remains ambiguous. CDR1 MNHNS and CDR2 SASEGT come from the germline V gene. The CDR3 extends over 14 amino acids. V was cut by 3 bases and J by 4 bases, with 10 bases left in between.

The chain has TRBV27 and TRBJ2-1; the D call may be TRBD1 or TRBD2 (5 bases each). This CDR3 region has 13 residues. Trimming took 2 bases from V and 5 from J, leaving 7 bases between them. Germline loops: CDR1 MNHEY, CDR2 SMNVEV (reference sequence). The CDR3 spells CASSLGTNNEQFF. The CDR3 DNA follows: TGTGCCAGCAGTTTAGGGACCAACAATGAGCAGTTCTTC.